The clone carrying this T cell receptor beta chain was counted ten times or more. Its antigen remains unknown. The germline gives CDR1 MNHEY, CDR2 SMNVEV (reference sequence). V gave up 2 bases and J gave up 4 bases, with 23 bases separating them. The CDR3 sequence is 19 residues long. TCRdb re-analysed the 5' RACE reads in MiXCR, keeping a single row per CDR3 protein. The profile covers around 490,000 distinct CDR3 sequences, with about 5% appearing a single time and 3.5% taken by the ten largest. These data belong to a study of CD8 T cells in ankylosing spondylitis. Findings and limits, study-wide: Characteristic, it appeared, of ankylosing spondylitis blood was a TCR beta motif of eight or nine highly homologous variants.

This TCR derives from a male donor with ankylosing spondylitis. Sequencing was performed on blood, either unsorted or a sorted T cell fraction (not recorded which). The V and J genes are TRBV27 and TRBJ2-2; D is unclear. The CDR3 DNA is TGTGCCAGCAGTTTAGAAGTAGGACCTGAAAGCCTCTCCACCGGGGAGCTGTTTTTT. Amino acids: CASSLEVGPESLSTGELFF.